This is a list of T cell receptor beta chains from one sample in a study of regulatory T cells in long-lasting Graves disease. Each CDR3 protein is one row after TCRdb ran MiXCR on the multiplex PCR reads. The table has hundreds of thousands of distinct CDR3 sequences, about 32% seen once. The sample was peripheral blood mononuclear cells (PBMCs), taken when the disease was refractory, from a patient treated with antithyroid drugs. The source is a female donor with Graves disease. CDR3s include the opening cysteine and the closing phenylalanine or tryptophan. A D gene is named only where the DNA matches it firmly. Rows may omit the clone size; those that give it use once, few, many or a size class.

J gene | clone size | D gene | V gene | CDR3 DNA | CDR3 protein
TRBJ1-5 | NA | NA | TRBV20-1 | TGCAGTGCTAGAGTCGCGGGAGGCAATCAGCCCCAGCATTTT | CSARVAGGNQPQHF
TRBJ2-5 | NA | NA | TRBV19 | TGTGCCAGTACCGTGGCCAGGAAGACCCAGTACTTC | CASTVARKTQYF
TRBJ1-2 | few | TRBD1 | TRBV28 | TGTGCCAGCAGTTGGGACAGGGGGCGGAGTGGCTACACCTTC | CASSWDRGRSGYTF
TRBJ1-2 | NA | TRBD1 | TRBV20-1 | TGCAGTGCTAGAGGCGGGACAGGGAGTTTGTATGGCTACACCTTC | CSARGGTGSLYGYTF
TRBJ2-7 | NA | NA | TRBV20-1 | TGCAGTGCTAGAGTCTCTCTGGGCAATCGCCCCTACGAGCAGTACTTC | CSARVSLGNRPYEQYF
TRBJ1-1 | NA | NA | TRBV28 | TGTGCCAGCAGTTTAGTATTAGGACTGATCACTGAAGCTTTCTTT | CASSLVLGLITEAFF
TRBJ2-7 | NA | NA | TRBV29-1 | TGCAGCGCCTATCTAGAAGGGGGCTACGAGCAGTACTTC | CSAYLEGGYEQYF
TRBJ2-2 | many | NA | TRBV11-2 | TGTGCCAGCAGCTTAGGAGGGGCAAGGGGCACCGGGGAGCTGTTTTTT | CASSLGGARGTGELFF
TRBJ2-2 | few | TRBD2 | TRBV5-1 | TGCGCCAGCAGCTCTAGCGGGGGCACCGGGGAGCTGTTTTTT | CASSSSGGTGELFF
TRBJ1-5 | few | NA | TRBV28 | TGTGCCAGCAGGCGCACACAAAACCGGGGGCCCCAGCATTTT | CASRRTQNRGPQHF
TRBJ1-4 | few | NA | TRBV6-1 | TGTGCCAGCAGGGGGGGGCAGTTAAATGAAAAACTGTTTTTT | CASRGGQLNEKLFF
TRBJ1-2 | NA | NA | TRBV10-3 | TGTGCCATCAGTGCGGCAGGGGATGGCTACACCTTC | CAISAAGDGYTF
TRBJ1-4 | many | NA | TRBV28 | TGTGCCAGCAGTTCTAGTAGGCAGCCGAATGAAAAACTGTTTTTT | CASSSSRQPNEKLFF
TRBJ1-2 | NA | NA | TRBV25-1 | TGTGCCAGCAGTGAATGGTCAGGGGCGGGGTATGGCTACACCTTC | CASSEWSGAGYGYTF
TRBJ2-1 | many | TRBD2 | TRBV2 | TGTGCCAGCAGTCCCCCGGGACTAGCGGAACTCAATGAGCAGTTCTTC | CASSPPGLAELNEQFF
TRBJ1-2 | many | NA | TRBV28 | TGTGCCAGCAGTGGTCGAACGGGGTGGGTTTCTGGCTACACCTTC | CASSGRTGWVSGYTF
TRBJ2-2 | NA | NA | TRBV20-1 | TGCAGTGCCGGACATTTATCCGGGGAGCTGTTTTTT | CSAGHLSGELFF
TRBJ1-1 | NA | TRBD1 | TRBV6-9 | TGTGCCAGCAGTTACCCCACGGGACAGGGCTATGACACTGAAGCTTTCTTT | CASSYPTGQGYDTEAFF
TRBJ1-5 | many | TRBD1 | TRBV12-3/TRBV12-4 | TGTGCCAGCAGGACAGGGGGGAGCAATCAGCCCCAGCATTTT | CASRTGGSNQPQHF
TRBJ2-7 | NA | TRBD2 | TRBV15 | TGTGCCACCAAGGCGAAGACTAGCGGGCACTACGAGCAGTACTTC | CATKAKTSGHYEQYF